This T cell receptor beta chain was recorded in a study of T cell repertoires in cytomegalovirus infection (dated by TCRdb to the late 2010s). About the investigation overall: Donor HLA type was relevant to the analysis, because carriage of CMV infection together with the matching HLA type was indicated by public TCR beta signatures.

TCRdb shows the sequencer as Illumina HiSeq 1500. In TCRdb, the public reads were trimmed at Q25 with fastp and aligned with MiXCR, with productive beta chains retained. Here each entry gathers all rows of one CDR3 protein and keeps the most common genes and DNA. The sample table shows roughly 250,000 distinct CDR3 sequences, and over 20% are seen once. The top ten clonotypes cover approximately 18% of the sample. This clonotype showed up many times. The specificity of this receptor is unknown. No much larger clonotype is one base removed from it; base qualities were not supplied. Summary of the overall study and its limitations: Cumulative frequency of public TCR beta family members discriminated carriers of CMV infection plus the relevant HLA type in this cohort and an independent roughly 330-donor cohort. The ex vivo response was dominated by HLA-C-restricted CMV-specific TCR beta clonotypes, and the single most frequent clonotype in two of eight donors was supplied by these HLA-C-restricted clonotypes.

Source material: CD8+ T cells from PBMCs. The sequence was collected from a human donor in good health (CMV status not recorded). Some clones in this sample may be carry-over from other donors' samples.

The base sequence is TGTGCCAGCAGCTTAGGGACAGGGGATGGAAACACCATATATTTT. Translated, this is CASSLGTGDGNTIYF. The chain joins TRBV7-8 to TRBJ1-3; TRBD1 lines up with 9 middle nucleotides. Ends trimmed: V by 1 base, J by 3 bases; bases unmatched to a gene: 1. From its cysteine to its phenylalanine, the CDR3 spans 15 amino acids. The CDR3 DNA has 45 bases and is translated from base 1. CDR1 and CDR2 were assigned from the germline V gene as SGHVS and FQNEAQ.